These T cell receptor beta chains were read from a single sample in a study of T cells in Graves' hyperthyroidism and ophthalmopathy. From the multiplex PCR reads, TCRdb called clonotypes with MiXCR, one entry per CDR3 protein. This sample has a few hundred thousand distinct CDR3 sequences, with approximately 15% found just once. The sample consisted of blood. Receptor source: a woman between 18 and 30 years old with Graves' hyperthyroidism. The CDR3 runs from the conserved cysteine through the conserved F or W. The D gene is left open where the match is weak. Where a row states a size, it is once, few, many or the class of an expanded clone; other rows omit it.

>-|TRBV20-1|TRBJ1-1|few
CSASPPYNFKSTEAFF
TGCAGTGCTAGTCCCCCGTACAACTTTAAGAGCACTGAAGCTTTCTTT
>-|TRBV5-6|TRBJ1-1|few
CASSLEVGGETEAFF
TGTGCCAGCAGCTTGGAGGTCGGAGGGGAAACTGAAGCTTTCTTT
>-|TRBV12-5|TRBJ2-3|-
CASGLGSATSTDTQYF
TGTGCTAGTGGTTTGGGGTCAGCTACTAGCACAGATACGCAGTATTTT
>TRBD1|TRBV19|TRBJ2-1|few
CASTSGTASNEQFF
TGTGCCAGCACATCCGGGACAGCGAGCAATGAGCAGTTCTTC
>TRBD2|TRBV2|TRBJ2-1|many
CARLSGRAFNEQFF
TGTGCCAGACTTAGCGGGAGGGCCTTCAATGAGCAGTTCTTC
>-|TRBV7-9|TRBJ1-5|-
CASSPGFDNQPQHF
TGTGCCAGCAGCCCAGGGTTTGACAATCAGCCCCAGCATTTT
>TRBD2|TRBV20-1|TRBJ2-3|many
CSARDPASGGADTQYF
TGCAGTGCTAGAGATCCAGCTAGCGGAGGCGCAGATACGCAGTATTTT
>TRBD2|TRBV27|TRBJ2-4|many
CASSQTSGSVDIQYF
TGTGCCAGCAGTCAGACTAGCGGGAGTGTAGACATTCAGTACTTC
>-|TRBV7-9|TRBJ1-1|-
CASSTSRFGGTEAFF
TGTGCCAGCAGTACGAGTAGGTTCGGGGGCACTGAAGCTTTCTTT
>-|TRBV2|TRBJ1-1|many
CASSNGQVNTEAFF
TGTGCCAGCAGTAATGGGCAGGTGAACACTGAAGCTTTCTTT
>TRBD2|TRBV4-1|TRBJ2-5|few
CASSQDFWGGQETQYF
TGCGCCAGCAGCCAAGATTTTTGGGGGGGCCAAGAGACCCAGTACTTC